The subject of this entry is one T cell receptor beta chain. These data come from a study of blood T cell repertoires in COVID-19. Across the study: COVID-19 samples from acute and convalescent phases originated in the United States, Italy and Spain. Nucleic acid was either cDNA or gDNA, and it came from T cells, B-cell-depleted T cells, or PBMCs.

TCRdb's table, derived via immunoSEQ multiplex PCR, lists solely in-frame clones and lacks some. This table has some 130,000 clones, around nine tenths appearing once. The CDR3 has 16 residues. Trimming shortened V by 8 bases and J by 0 bases, and 14 bases separated the two germline ends. Germline CDR1 reads MGHDK; CDR2 reads SYGVNS. This chain joins TRBV25-1 and TRBJ1-6; no clear D. The sequenced sample was peripheral blood. This sequence was found in a man in his sixties with COVID-19, enrolled during active disease. CDR3 DNA sequence: TGTGCCAGCTCCCCTCAGGTAAACTCCTATAATTCACCCCTCCACTTT. Translating it yields CASSPQVNSYNSPLHF. The entire variable domain, with the rest obtained from reference TRBV25-1 and TRBJ1-6, is as follows: EADIYQTPRYLVIGTGKKITLECSQTMGHDKMYWYQQDPGMELHLIHYSYGVNSTEKGDLSSESTVSRIRTEHFPLTLESARPSHTSQYLCASSPQVNSYNSPLHFGNGTRLTVT.